This T cell receptor (beta chain) was identified in a study of post-analysis software for immune sequencing data. Study conclusions and caveats: Patients used about five TRBV segments, including TRBV5-6, TRBV5-1 and TRBV20-1, more often than controls. Among multiple sclerosis patients, normalized Chao1 diversity was significantly below that of controls. Same-batch preparations were strongly co-clustered by F measure.

This clonotype has a handful of counts. Its antigen is unknown. Libraries were made from TCR beta cDNA, and they carried unique molecular identifiers. cDNA molecules numbering roughly 0.5 million came from approximately 0.91 to 9.4 million T cells. One entry per CDR3 protein, called by TCRdb with MiXCR from the PCR reads. The sample has 500,000 to 600,000 distinct CDR3 sequences; roughly 47% are singletons. Germline V gene sequence: CDR1 DFQATT, CDR2 SNEGSKA (reference sequence). The CDR3 contains 15 residues. This clonotype was obtained from a girl aged 5-17 years with multiple sclerosis. The rearrangement uses TRBV20-1 and TRBJ2-3, with 7 bases that match TRBD2. Material: blood. The chain's CDR3 is CSSAAGRGKGDTQYF. CDR3 DNA: TGCAGCTCTGCCGCAGGGAGGGGAAAGGGAGATACGCAGTATTTT.